The sequence of this T cell receptor beta chain was determined in a study of blood T cells in healthy people across ages. The CDR3 runs 12 residues. The V end was cut by 0 bases, the J end by 8 bases, with 7 bases between. Study-wide results and limits: PBMCs left unsorted prevented a conclusive naive versus antigen-experienced comparison. Donors of long life had a larger count of naive CD4+ cells and greater diversity than aged donors.

As to this clonotype: Antigen specificity is unknown.

The use of a sample-barcoded 5' primer and a J-beta primer mix characterized a second PCR of roughly 6 to 11 cycles. A single record per CDR3 protein comes from TCRdb applying MiXCR to the 5' RACE reads. The profile covers roughly 800,000 distinct CDR3 sequences, with roughly 50% appearing a single time and roughly 37% taken by the ten largest. The sample taken for sequencing was blood. The chain couples TRBV12-3 or TRBV12-4 to TRBJ1-1; D is undetermined. The sequence was collected from an elderly man in good health. CDR3 in amino acids: CASSLARQEAFF. The CDR3 DNA reads TGTGCCAGCAGTTTAGCGCGTCAGGAAGCTTTCTTT.